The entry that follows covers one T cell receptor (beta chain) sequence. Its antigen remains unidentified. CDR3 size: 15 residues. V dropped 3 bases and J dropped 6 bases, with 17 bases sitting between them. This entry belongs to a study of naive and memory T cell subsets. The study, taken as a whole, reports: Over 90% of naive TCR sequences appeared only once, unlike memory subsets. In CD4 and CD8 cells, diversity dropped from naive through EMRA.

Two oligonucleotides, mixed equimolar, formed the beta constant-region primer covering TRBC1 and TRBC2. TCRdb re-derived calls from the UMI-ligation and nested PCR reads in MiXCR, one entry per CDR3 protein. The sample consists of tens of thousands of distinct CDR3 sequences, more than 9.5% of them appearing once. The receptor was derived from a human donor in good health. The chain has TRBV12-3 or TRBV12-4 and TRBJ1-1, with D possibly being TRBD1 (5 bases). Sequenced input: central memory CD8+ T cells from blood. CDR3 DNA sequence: TGTGCCAGCAGTTTGACCGGGACGGGGGGGGCTGAAGCTTTCTTT. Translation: CASSLTGTGGAEAFF.